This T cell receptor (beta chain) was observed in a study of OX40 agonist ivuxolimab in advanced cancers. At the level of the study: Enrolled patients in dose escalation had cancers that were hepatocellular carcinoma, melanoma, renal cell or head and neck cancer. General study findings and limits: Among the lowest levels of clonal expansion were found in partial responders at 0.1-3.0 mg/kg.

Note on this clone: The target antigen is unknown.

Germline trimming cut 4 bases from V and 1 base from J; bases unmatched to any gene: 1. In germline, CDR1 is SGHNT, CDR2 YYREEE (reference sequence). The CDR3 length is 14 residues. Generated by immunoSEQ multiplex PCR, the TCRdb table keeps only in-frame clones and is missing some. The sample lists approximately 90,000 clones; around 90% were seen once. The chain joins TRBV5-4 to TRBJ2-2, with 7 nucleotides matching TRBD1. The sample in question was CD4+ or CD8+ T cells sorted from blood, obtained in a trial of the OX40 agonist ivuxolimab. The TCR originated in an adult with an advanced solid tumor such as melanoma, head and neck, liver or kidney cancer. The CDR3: CASSRDRNTGELFF. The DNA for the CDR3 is TGTGCCAGCAGCCGGGACAGGAACACCGGGGAGCTGTTTTTT. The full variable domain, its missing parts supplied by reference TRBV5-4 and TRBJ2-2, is ETGVTQSPTHLIKTRGQQVTLRCSSQSGHNTVSWYQQALGQGPQFIFQYYREEENGRGNFPPRFSGLQFPNYSSELNVNALELDDSALYLCASSRDRNTGELFFGEGSRLTVL.